These 16 T cell receptor beta chains originate from one sample sequenced in a study of graft-versus-host responses after intestinal transplantation. The antigens of these receptors remain unknown. The method was immunoSEQ multiplex PCR; TCRdb's version includes in-frame clones alone and lacks a portion of them. The sample includes tens of thousands of clones, approximately 94% of them seen just once. The sample was unstimulated CD4+ T cells sorted from spleen or lymph node cells, taken before transplant. These receptors originate from a human donor who was the organ donor for an intestinal transplant.

This clone came up once. The V call is TRBV1, the J call TRBJ2-1; TRBD2, as called in the table, went unchecked against the DNA. TRBV1 is termed a pseudogene. The length of the CDR3 is 14 residues. The DNA for the CDR3 is TGCACTCCTCGACTAGCGGGGGCGGGGAATGAGCAGTTCTTC. This encodes CTPRLAGAGNEQFF.

The J gene is TRBJ2-2, the V gene TRBV4-2; no definite D call. Germline V gives CDR1 LGHNA, CDR2 YNFKEQ. This CDR3 has 16 residues. Trimming shortened V by 1 base and J by 2 bases, and 11 bases separated the two germline ends. The CDR3 here is CASSQAVWLNTGELFF. The DNA of the CDR3 is TGTGCCAGCAGCCAAGCTGTGTGGCTAAACACCGGGGAGCTGTTTTTT.

V and J are TRBV6-5 and TRBJ2-5, with D tentatively TRBD2 (6 bases). Trimming took 0 bases from V and 5 from J, leaving 13 bases between them. The CDR3 consists of 15 residues. Germline lookup yields CDR1 MNHEY and CDR2 SVGAGI. CDR3 nucleotide sequence: TGTGCCAGCAGTTACTCGAACTCAGGGAGGGAGACCCAGTACTTC. This translates into CASSYSNSGRETQYF.

This clone was observed a single time. The CDR3 nucleotides read TGTGCCAGCAGTTACTCGCGGGGGGGACAAGAGACCCAGTACTTC. Encoded protein: CASSYSRGGQETQYF. This chain uses TRBV6-5 with TRBJ2-5; 9 bases agree with TRBD2. Germline-derived CDR1 and CDR2 are MNHEY and SVGAGI. The CDR3 consists of 15 residues. After removal of 0 bases from V and 2 bases from J, the junction contained 1 base not matched to a gene.

V usage is TRBV7-2 and J usage is TRBJ2-7; 10 bases align to TRBD1. V was pared by 4 bases and J by 3 bases, with 0 bases of the junction left unmatched. The CDR3 runs 13 residues. Germline V gene sequence: CDR1 SGHTA, CDR2 FQGNSA. CDR3 DNA: TGTGCCAGCAGCTGGACAGGGGGCTACGAGCAGTACTTC. It translates to CASSWTGGYEQYF.

This sequence joins TRBV6-6 and TRBJ1-4; the D is unclear. CDR1 and CDR2 from the germline V gene are MNHNY and SVGAGI (reference sequence). The V end was cut by 2 bases, the J end by 0 bases, with 4 bases between. CDR3 length: 14 amino acids. CDR3 coding DNA: TGTGCCAGCAGTTACACAGCAACTAATGAAAAACTGTTTTTT. It is translated as CASSYTATNEKLFF.

The chain employs TRBV7-9 and TRBJ1-1, with a weak D call TRBD1 (6 bases). The CDR3 loop spans 13 amino acids. V lost 2 bases and J 13 bases, leaving 17 bases between the germline ends. Germline assignment: CDR1 SEHNR and CDR2 FQNEAQ (reference sequence). CDR3 sequence (DNA): TGTGCCAGCAGCTTAAGTGGGACATCTCCGCTTTTCTTT. This codes for CASSLSGTSPLFF. Full variable domain (outside the CDR3, taken from reference TRBV7-9 and TRBJ1-1): DTGVSQNPRHKITKRGQNVTFRCDPISEHNRLYWYRQTLGQGPEFLTYFQNEAQLEKSRLLSDRFSAERPKGSFSTLEIQRTEQGDSAMYLCASSLSGTSPLFFGQGTRLTVV.

The V call is TRBV2, the J call TRBJ1-4; D is possibly TRBD1 (5 bases). Trimming took off 4 bases at V and 4 bases at J, with 10 bases between the two ends. Germline-derived CDR1 and CDR2 are SNHLY and FYNNEI. There are 14 residues in the CDR3. CDR3 protein: CASSVDTYNEKLFF. Written as DNA, the CDR3 is TGTGCCAGCAGTGTGGACACCTATAATGAAAAACTGTTTTTT.

The chain carries TRBV7-3 and TRBJ2-7; D is perhaps TRBD2 (5 bases). This CDR3 region has 15 residues. Trimming took off 2 bases at V and 1 base at J, with 12 bases between the two ends. Germline V lookup: CDR1 SGHTA, CDR2 FQGTGA. CDR3: CASSLAWTQSYEQYF. Written as DNA, the CDR3 is TGTGCCAGCAGCTTAGCGTGGACTCAGTCCTACGAGCAGTACTTC.

The chain is built from TRBV19 and TRBJ2-4, with TRBD1 matching over 7 bases. Germline V CDR1 and CDR2: LNHDA, SQIVND (reference sequence). The CDR3 has 10 residues. J was trimmed by 10 bases and V by 6 bases; bases with no gene match: 0. This CDR3 reads CASRGQIQYF. DNA for the CDR3: TGTGCCAGTAGGGGACAGATTCAGTACTTC.

This CDR3 reads CASRWAGGNEQFF. CDR3 bases: TGCGCCAGCAGGTGGGCAGGCGGCAATGAGCAGTTCTTC. This sequence joins TRBV5-1 and TRBJ2-1; D gene uncertain. V was cut by 5 bases and J by 6 bases, with 12 bases left in between. CDR1 is SGHRS and CDR2 is YFSETQ in the germline V gene. The CDR3 has 13 residues. The whole variable domain, filled in from reference TRBV5-1 and TRBJ2-1, reads KAGVTQTPRYLIKTRGQQVTLSCSPISGHRSVSWYQQTPGQGLQFLFEYFSETQRNKGNFPGRFSGRQFSNSRSEMNVSTLELGDSALYLCASRWAGGNEQFFGPGTRLTVL.

The rearrangement links TRBV11-2 to TRBJ1-3, with TRBD1 as a possible D gene (5 bases). Trimming took off 1 base at V and 3 bases at J, with 10 bases between the two ends. CDR3 size: 15 residues. Germline V lookup: CDR1 SGHAT, CDR2 FQNNGV. The DNA of the CDR3 is TGTGCCAGCAGCTTAGTTTCAGGGTTTGGAAACACCATATATTTT. Translation: CASSLVSGFGNTIYF. The full variable domain, completed using reference TRBV11-2 and TRBJ1-3, is EAGVAQSPRYKIIEKRQSVAFWCNPISGHATLYWYQQILGQGPKLLIQFQNNGVVDDSQLPKDRFSAERLKGVDSTLKIQPAKLEDSAVYLCASSLVSGFGNTIYFGEGSWLTVV.

The rearrangement joins TRBV5-1 to TRBJ2-3; the match to TRBD2 covers 9 bases. The V gene end was trimmed by 2 bases and the J gene end by 4 bases; junction bases not matched to a gene: 5. Germline loops: CDR1 SGHRS, CDR2 YFSETQ. The CDR3 has 15 amino acids. CDR3 in DNA: TGCGCCAGCAGCTTTCTGGCGGGGGGGCCAGATACGCAGTATTTT. Amino acid sequence: CASSFLAGGPDTQYF.

The V call is TRBV18, the J call TRBJ2-2; TRBD1 agrees at 8 bases. The CDR3 has 15 residues. V gave up 3 bases and J gave up 2 bases; unmatched junction bases: 2. Looked up from germline, CDR1 is KGHSH and CDR2 is LQKENI. Here the CDR3 DNA reads TGTGCCAGCTCACCCCAGGGGGCCAACACCGGGGAGCTGTTTTTT. It translates to CASSPQGANTGELFF.

This clone was counted once. V is TRBV10-1 and J is TRBJ2-7, with TRBD1 matching 7 bases. The junction had 0 bases not matched to a gene; V was cut back by 4 bases and J by 3 bases. CDR1 and CDR2 from the germline V gene are WNHNN and SYGVQD (reference sequence). The CDR3 loop spans 12 amino acids. The CDR3 DNA reads TGCGCCAGCAGTGGGACAGGCTACGAGCAGTACTTC. It is translated as CASSGTGYEQYF.

This clone has only one observation. The chain is built from TRBV19 and TRBJ1-2; the D is unclear. Trimming pared 0 bases from V and 4 bases from J, leaving 9 bases between. The germline V gene has CDR1 LNHDA and CDR2 SQIVND (reference sequence). The CDR3 sequence is 14 residues long. The CDR3 DNA reads TGTGCCAGTAGTATAGAAAGAGGACCCTATGGCTACACCTTC. Residues: CASSIERGPYGYTF.